This T cell receptor beta chain was obtained from a study of T cells expressing NK-cell markers (TCRdb year 2020). Study-level background: In sorted CD3+CD56+NKG2C+, CD3+CD56+NKG2C- and CD3+CD56-NKG2C+ T-cell subsets from about eight donors, TCR beta-chain repertoires were profiled. Seven of the eight sequenced donors were HCMV-seropositive and one was HCMV-seronegative. All eight donors whose samples were sequenced were randomly selected healthy volunteers, three of them men and five women. The libraries were sequenced on Illumina HiSeq 2000/2500, MiSeq or NextSeq, producing 2 x 150 bp reads.

HCMV-specific IgG was detected in serum with a commercial ELISA kit to determine HCMV serostatus. Ficoll density gradient centrifugation was used to isolate peripheral blood mononuclear cells from blood. TCRdb shows the sequencer as Illumina HiSeq 2000. TCR beta cDNA libraries were prepared using 5'RACE template switching, which introduced a universal primer site and unique molecular identifiers. cDNA synthesis was primed from the TCR beta constant segment and was followed by two successive PCR amplification steps. The paper's data handling went like this. MIGEC was used to demultiplex reads and group reads by UMI, and MiTCR was used to assemble and quantify clonotypes. To exclude erroneous sequences, only TCR cDNA sequences supported by at least two reads were retained. The tcR package was used for downstream repertoire analysis, with clonotypes matched between fractions based on CDR3 nucleotide sequence plus V segment. VDJmatch was used to annotate antigen specificity against VDJdb, with one amino acid substitution in CDR3 permitted. TCRdb reprocessed the reads and provides one entry for every CDR3 protein sequence; no DNA is given. The authors' filters were not applied to this entry. This sample's listing comprises roughly 5,400 distinct CDR3 sequences. Over 50% of the sample is held by the ten biggest clonotypes.

This clonotype qualifies as medium-sized (0.01 to 0.1%) by its frequency, with no count on file. What this receptor recognizes is not known. The investigation overall reported the following: It remained unclear whether the expanded NKG2C-expressing T cell clones were specific for HCMV antigens. In 5 to 7 donors, the dominant CD3+CD56+NKG2C+ clonotypes ranked among the top 10 CD8+ clonotypes, making up about 1.0-8% of CD8+ T cells. Those dominant clonotypes were again the most abundant among CD3+CD56-NKG2C+ cells in several donors, at about 25-65%.

The CDR3 covers 17 residues, taking in both the cysteine and the phenylalanine. Only the protein is available. CDR1 and CDR2 (LGHDT, YNNKEL) derive from the germline V gene (reference sequence). The sequence was collected from a man younger than 35 in good health. Donor details come from another sample of the same person, matched by shared clones. The chain is encoded by TRBV3-1 joined to TRBJ2-1; the TRBD2 assignment by TCRdb is unverifiable without DNA. The sequenced sample was blood T cells: a sorted CD56 or NKG2C T cell subset, CD4+ or CD8+ T cells, or bulk PBMC T cells (not recorded which). This receptor carries the CDR3 CASSQSLSGSVVNEQFF.